A selection of T cell receptor beta chains follows, all from one sample in a study of T-cell reconstitution after alpha-beta-depleted transplantation in children. TCRdb re-called the PCR reads through MiXCR, storing one row per CDR3 protein. The table shows hundreds of thousands of distinct CDR3 sequences, with about a tenth occurring only once. This material consisted of PBMCs from the stem cell graft donor, taken from the stem cell graft. The receptor source for this set is a human donor who donated a stem cell graft to a child with SCID. Each CDR3 is given with its conserved first and last residue. A D gene is named only where the DNA matches it firmly. The size of a clone is reported for some rows only, either as once, few or many, or as a class for expanded clones.

d_gene,v_gene,j_gene,abundance,CDR3aa,CDR3nt
.,TRBV7-9,TRBJ1-1,few,CASSLAPGGAFF,TGTGCCAGCAGCTTAGCACCAGGAGGAGCTTTCTTT
TRBD2,TRBV29-1,TRBJ2-5,many,CSADSGGRQETQYF,TGCAGCGCCGATAGCGGGGGAAGGCAAGAGACCCAGTACTTC
TRBD1,TRBV12-3/TRBV12-4,TRBJ2-2,few,CASSLVQGLIGELFF,TGTGCCAGCAGTTTAGTACAGGGGCTCATCGGGGAGCTGTTTTTT
TRBD1,TRBV10-3,TRBJ2-7,many,CAISESGTATYEQYF,TGTGCCATCAGTGAATCCGGGACAGCTACCTACGAGCAGTACTTC
.,TRBV7-2,TRBJ2-7,few,CASSLGASASHSYEQYF,TGTGCCAGCAGCTTAGGGGCATCTGCCTCTCACTCCTACGAGCAGTACTTC
TRBD1,TRBV6-1,TRBJ2-7,many,CASRAGTGAKEQYF,TGTGCCAGCAGAGCCGGGACAGGGGCCAAAGAGCAGTACTTC
TRBD1,TRBV5-1,TRBJ1-1,few,CASSNRQGMNTEAFF,TGCGCCAGCAGCAACCGACAGGGCATGAACACTGAAGCTTTCTTT
.,TRBV29-1,TRBJ1-1,few,CSALGGTTGNTEAFF,TGCAGCGCCCTAGGTGGTACGACAGGGAACACTGAAGCTTTCTTT
.,TRBV20-1,TRBJ2-7,.,CSALMEGFEQYF,TGCAGTGCTTTGATGGAGGGGTTCGAGCAGTACTTC
.,TRBV12-3/TRBV12-4,TRBJ1-5,few,CASSVTAWGNQPQHF,TGTGCCAGCAGTGTGACGGCGTGGGGCAATCAGCCCCAGCATTTT
.,TRBV29-1,TRBJ2-7,.,CSVELPGSYEQYF,TGCAGCGTTGAATTGCCAGGATCCTACGAGCAGTACTTC
TRBD1,TRBV18,TRBJ2-1,few,CASSPLQGSYNEQFF,TGTGCCAGCTCACCGTTACAGGGGTCCTACAATGAGCAGTTCTTC
.,TRBV7-9,TRBJ2-2,few,CASPPPSTNTGELFF,TGTGCCAGCCCTCCCCCTTCAACGAACACCGGGGAGCTGTTTTTT
TRBD2,TRBV29-1,TRBJ2-3,.,CSSAGGGLSTDTQYF,TGCAGCTCGGCGGGGGGTGGGCTTAGCACAGATACGCAGTATTTT
TRBD1,TRBV20-1,TRBJ2-5,few,CSARTGGETQYF,TGCAGTGCCCGGACAGGGGGAGAGACCCAGTACTTC
.,TRBV7-8,TRBJ2-7,.,CASRSQGGSYEQYF,TGTGCCAGCAGATCTCAGGGCGGTTCCTACGAGCAGTACTTC
.,TRBV13,TRBJ1-1,.,CASSFRRDTEAFF,TGTGCCAGCAGCTTCAGGAGGGACACTGAAGCTTTCTTT